This is a list of T cell receptor beta chains from one sample in a study of blood T cell repertoires in COVID-19. Assay used: immunoSEQ multiplex PCR; TCRdb lists only in-frame clones, some missing. The sample records over 200,000 clones, roughly 87% being singletons. What was sequenced was peripheral blood. Receptors were obtained from a human donor in a cohort sampled during active COVID-19. CDR3s include the opening cysteine and the closing phenylalanine or tryptophan. D genes are given only for firm matches.

D	V	J	CDR3
TRBD1	TRBV5-4	TRBJ1-1	CASSLHTGETEAFF
NA	TRBV10-3	TRBJ2-7	CAISRLGDEQYF
TRBD1	TRBV4-2	TRBJ2-2	CASSLTGNSQSGELFF
TRBD1	TRBV25-1	TRBJ1-3	CASSETGGPGNTIYF
NA	TRBV4-1	TRBJ1-4	CASSLYQSSPGEKLFF
TRBD2	TRBV4-3	TRBJ2-7	CASSPSGTSYEQYF
NA	TRBV27	TRBJ2-7	CASSSQPGDYEQYF
TRBD1	TRBV11-3	TRBJ2-7	CASSLYGTGSYEQYF
NA	TRBV5-1	TRBJ1-1	CASSLKAGSGTEAFF
NA	TRBV7-6	TRBJ1-3	CASSLATGSSGNTIYF
TRBD1	TRBV18	TRBJ2-7	CASSRGQGSTYEQYF
TRBD1	TRBV2	TRBJ2-1	CASSNRDRGFGQFF
NA	TRBV6-6	TRBJ2-7	CASSSPGVSYEQYF
NA	TRBV5-6	TRBJ1-4	CASSLITRNDEKLFF
NA	TRBV7-8	TRBJ2-2	CASSRYLIGQNTGELFF
NA	TRBV23-1	TRBJ2-7	CASRSGLPTYEQYF
NA	TRBV19	TRBJ1-2	CASSFHREHINGYTF
NA	TRBV19	TRBJ1-1	CASSIWPNTEAFF
TRBD1	TRBV6-5	TRBJ2-7	CASCRDRGCYEQYF
NA	TRBV27	TRBJ2-7	CASSPSGGPVPYEQYF
NA	TRBV15	TRBJ1-1	CATSREGASMNTEAFF
TRBD1	TRBV7-9	TRBJ1-2	CASSSTLGGRQGVDGYTF
NA	TRBV14	TRBJ2-2	CASSQTRNTGELFF
TRBD1	TRBV27	TRBJ2-7	CASSLGQGASYEQYF
TRBD1	TRBV5-4	TRBJ1-2	CASSMRPGQGSFYGYTF
TRBD2	TRBV9	TRBJ2-3	CASSSRLAGLTDTQYF
NA	TRBV6-4	TRBJ2-7	CASSALRPQDRGRGEQYF
TRBD1	TRBV5-1	TRBJ1-3	CASSQQSGTGAGNTIYF
NA	TRBV4-1	TRBJ1-1	CASSQDRLGQRLMNTEAFF
TRBD1	TRBV11-2	TRBJ2-7	CASSSYRDRGSYEQYF
NA	TRBV3-1/TRBV3-2	TRBJ1-2	CASSQDPGGNYGYTF
TRBD2	TRBV11-2	TRBJ2-1	CASSPRLAGGQYNEQFF
TRBD1	TRBV10-1	TRBJ2-5	CASSPGQGVGETQYF
TRBD1	TRBV7-2	TRBJ2-7	CASSRETGGWYEQYF
NA	TRBV5-4	TRBJ1-1	CASSSSEGRDFLKAFF
TRBD1	TRBV5-3	TRBJ1-5	CARADSGTGLSQPQHF
NA	TRBV10-3	TRBJ2-7	CAISESGGGNEQYF
NA	TRBV28	TRBJ2-1	CASSLYSDMDEQFF
TRBD1	TRBV27	TRBJ2-7	CASRPGTGVGEQYF
NA	TRBV10-3	TRBJ2-7	CAISAHESSYEQYF
TRBD1	TRBV7-2	TRBJ1-1	CASRNRGLDGAFF
NA	TRBV29-1	TRBJ1-2	CSTGINYGYTF
NA	TRBV4-3	TRBJ2-3	CASSQDSGFADTQYF
TRBD1	TRBV27	TRBJ2-2	CASHSGQGYTGELFF
NA	TRBV2	TRBJ2-7	CASSLVTGPYEQYF
TRBD1	TRBV24-1	TRBJ1-2	CATSDPTGFNGYTF
NA	TRBV11-2	TRBJ2-2	CASSFGSGPTGELFF
NA	TRBV6-1	TRBJ1-4	CASSDRGADGEKLFF
TRBD2	TRBV4-3	TRBJ2-7	CASSQTTSAYHEQYF
NA	TRBV25-1	TRBJ1-4	CASSDPVENGKLFF
NA	TRBV30	TRBJ1-1	CAWSVRAEAFF
TRBD2	TRBV25-1	TRBJ2-6	CASSEPQGLAGANVLTF
TRBD2	TRBV27	TRBJ2-7	CASSLGSGSSYEQYF
NA	TRBV3-1/TRBV3-2	TRBJ1-1	CASSPQETVNTEAFF
TRBD2	TRBV6-4	TRBJ2-1	CASSDSTSGSNEQFF
TRBD1	TRBV4-3	TRBJ1-1	CASSQDRDLAGTEAFF
NA	TRBV12-3/TRBV12-4	TRBJ1-1	CASRYLGGTEAFF